This passage covers 17 T cell receptor beta chains from one sample sequenced in a study of Tregs in tolerant kidney transplant recipients. The data were produced by immunoSEQ multiplex PCR, yet TCRdb's version contains in-frame clones alone and is incomplete. The profile covers tens of thousands of clones, with roughly 80% appearing a single time and roughly 26% taken by the ten largest. Recipients received nonmyeloablative bone marrow transplants from related graft donors, with transient mixed chimerism. The source was CD8+ T cells from blood (PBMCs), collected 6 months after the transplant. Every receptor here comes from a human patient who received a combined kidney and bone marrow transplant. A subset of T cells may come from the graft donor.

This sequence joins TRBV9 and TRBJ2-3; 9 bases align to TRBD1. The germline CDR1 and CDR2 sequences are SGDLS and YYNGEE. V shed 3 bases and J 3 bases; nucleotides not matched to a gene: 14. CDR3 length: 18 residues. The DNA of the CDR3 is TGTGCCAGCAGCGCCGCCCCACCAGGACAGGGGAGAACAGATACGCAGTATTTT. Its protein product is CASSAAPPGQGRTDTQYF.

This clone came up a few times. This sequence joins TRBV5-6 and TRBJ1-6; D gene uncertain. The CDR3 consists of 13 residues. From germline, CDR1 is SGHDT and CDR2 YYEEEE. The V gene lost 2 bases and the J gene lost 9 bases, with 9 bases spanning the gap. The CDR3 reads CASSLGGTSPLHF. CDR3 nucleotide sequence: TGTGCCAGCAGCTTAGGAGGTACTTCACCCCTCCACTTT.

The chain couples TRBV4-2 to TRBJ2-3, with D maybe TRBD2 (5 bases). V was cut by 1 base and J by 2 bases, with 13 bases left in between. The CDR3 is made up of 16 amino acids. Germline CDR1 reads LGHNA; CDR2 reads YNFKEQ. The CDR3: CASSQAGKSATDTQYF. In DNA form, the CDR3 reads TGTGCCAGCAGCCAAGCGGGAAAGAGCGCCACAGATACGCAGTATTTT.

In nucleotides, the CDR3 is TGTGCCAGCAGTGTGGGCAGGGGGGTGTACTACGAGCAGTACTTC. Its protein is CASSVGRGVYYEQYF. This rearrangement joins TRBV25-1 to TRBJ2-7; the D gene is possibly TRBD1 (7 bases). The CDR3 totals 15 residues. Trimming stripped 4 bases from V and 3 bases from J, with 16 bases between. Per the germline V gene, CDR1 is MGHDK and CDR2 is SYGVNS.

V and J are TRBV19 and TRBJ1-2; TRBD1 might be the D (6 bases). V shed 6 bases and J shed 0 bases, with 14 bases lying between them. Per the germline V gene, CDR1 is LNHDA and CDR2 is SQIVND (reference sequence). The CDR3 loop spans 15 amino acids. The CDR3 DNA reads TGTGCCAGTAGCGAAACAGGGAGTTCTAACTATGGCTACACCTTC. Translated, it gives CASSETGSSNYGYTF.

The rearrangement links TRBV27 to TRBJ2-1; 8 bases align to TRBD1. Germline V gene lookup returns CDR1 MNHEY and CDR2 SMNVEV (reference sequence). J gave up 12 bases and V 5 bases, and 6 bases lay outside the gene matches. This CDR3 comprises 12 residues. In DNA, the CDR3 is TGTGCCAGCAGTACGACAGGGGCGCCGCAGTTCTTC. As protein: CASSTTGAPQFF.

The chain uses TRBV19 and TRBJ2-7; TRBD1 aligns across 8 bases. This CDR3 has 13 residues. From germline, CDR1 is LNHDA and CDR2 SQIVND (reference sequence). Trimming took 3 bases from V and 6 from J; bases not matched to a gene: 4. This CDR3 reads CASSIGQGFEQYF. CDR3 nucleotide sequence: TGTGCCAGTAGTATCGGACAGGGCTTCGAGCAGTACTTC.

This clone has a handful of counts. J is TRBJ2-7 and V is TRBV13, with a tentative D call TRBD1 (8 bases). The V and J ends lost 2 bases and 3 bases respectively, with 11 bases between them. Per germline, CDR1 PRHDT and CDR2 FYEKMQ (reference sequence). This CDR3 has 14 residues. The chain's CDR3 is CASSLTGGDYEQYF. DNA for the CDR3: TGTGCCAGCAGCTTAACAGGGGGGGACTACGAGCAGTACTTC.

Remarks on this clone: The same CDR3 can be traced to other DNA sequences in this sample. The chain carries TRBV5-1 and TRBJ1-6; TRBD1 is a possible D gene (5 bases). Germline V gene lookup returns CDR1 SGHRS and CDR2 YFSETQ. CDR3 length: 17 amino acids. The V gene lost 1 base and the J gene lost 0 bases, with 11 bases spanning the gap. The CDR3 DNA sequence: TGCGCCAGCAGCTTGTTGGAGGGGAGCTCCTATAATTCACCCCTCCACTTT. It yields the protein CASSLLEGSSYNSPLHF.

The J gene is TRBJ2-1, the V gene TRBV5-1; TRBD1 might be the D (6 bases). Trimming removed 0 bases at V and 8 bases at J, with 21 bases between. The CDR3 consists of 17 residues. The germline V gene encodes CDR1 SGHRS and CDR2 YFSETQ. The CDR3 spells CASSLENFRLQGDEQFF. The CDR3 DNA is TGCGCCAGCAGCTTGGAAAATTTTCGACTACAGGGCGATGAGCAGTTCTTC.

This chain joins TRBV29-1 and TRBJ1-2; no reliable D call. V lost 2 bases and J 2 bases, leaving 12 bases between the germline ends. CDR3 length: 14 amino acids. Germline V gene sequence: CDR1 SQVTM, CDR2 ANQGSEA. The CDR3 sequence is CSVENGDRNYGYTF. CDR3 nucleotides: TGCAGCGTTGAAAACGGGGATAGGAACTATGGCTACACCTTC.

This chain connects TRBV4-1 to TRBJ2-1; 13 bases fit TRBD2. CDR1 and CDR2 from the germline V gene are MGHRA and YSYEKL. This CDR3 comprises 17 residues. Trimming took 3 bases from V and 4 from J; bases not matched to a gene: 6. The DNA of the CDR3 is TGCGCCAGCAGCCACCGAAGGACTAGCGGGAGTTACAATGAGCAGTTCTTC. Protein: CASSHRRTSGSYNEQFF.

Only one count was recorded for this clone. V usage is TRBV7-9 and J usage is TRBJ1-2; 12 bases are a match to TRBD1. Germline V CDR1 and CDR2: SEHNR, FQNEAQ (reference sequence). The length of the CDR3 is 14 residues. With 5 bases clipped from V and 8 bases from J, the junction kept 6 bases outside the gene matches. The CDR3 is CASSPGQGAWGYTF. CDR3 nucleotide sequence: TGTGCCAGCAGCCCGGGACAGGGGGCGTGGGGCTACACCTTC.

CDR3 amino acids: CASRPVDSSYEQYF. The CDR3 nucleotides are TGTGCCAGTAGGCCCGTAGACTCATCCTACGAGCAGTACTTC. This chain links TRBV19 with TRBJ2-7; D gene uncertain. The CDR3 has 14 residues. Between the trimmed V and J ends, which lost 6 bases and 1 base, there was a span of 13 bases. Germline V lookup: CDR1 LNHDA, CDR2 SQIVND (reference sequence).

The J gene is TRBJ2-5, the V gene TRBV9; weak D call: TRBD2 (5 bases). Deletions cut 3 bases from V and 10 bases from J, with 10 bases between. Germline V gene data show CDR1 as SGDLS and CDR2 as YYNGEE. The CDR3 consists of 11 residues. CDR3 sequence: CASSAGVDQYF. The CDR3 DNA is TGTGCCAGCAGCGCCGGGGTTGACCAGTACTTC.

This rearrangement joins TRBV19 to TRBJ1-1, with D perhaps matching TRBD1 (5 bases). CDR1 is LNHDA, CDR2 SQIVND, per germline (reference sequence). V was trimmed by 8 bases and J by 1 base, leaving 11 bases between them. This CDR3 is built from 13 residues. CDR3: CASRTGGNTEAFF. Written as DNA, the CDR3 is TGTGCCAGTCGGACCGGGGGGAACACTGAAGCTTTCTTT.

The chain carries TRBV6-5 and TRBJ1-1, with a tentative D call TRBD1 (6 bases). The V gene lost 0 bases and the J gene lost 4 bases, with 12 bases spanning the gap. CDR1 and CDR2 (germline): MNHEY, SVGAGI. The CDR3 runs to 15 residues. The CDR3 DNA reads TGTGCCAGCAGTTACTCGGTACAGGGTCGCACTGAAGCTTTCTTT. It translates to CASSYSVQGRTEAFF.